The source of this TCR beta chain is a study of blood T cell repertoires in COVID-19. Study-level background: Sites across the United States, Italy and Spain contributed samples from acute and convalescent COVID-19.

Per the original data handling: Scientists estimated how many nucleated cells there were by amplifying reference gene primers. Method: immunoSEQ multiplex PCR; TCRdb's copy keeps in-frame clones and lacks some. D and trimming come from the DNA, and the V and J calls and clone size come from that table. The table has some 250,000 clones, approximately 90% seen once. A single count supports this clone. The sequencing input was peripheral blood. The clonotype originates from a woman aged 40 to 49 who had recovered from COVID-19.

The CDR3 DNA sequence: TGTGCCAGCAGCCACCTAGAGACCCAGTACTTC. Translating it yields CASSHLETQYF. The J gene is TRBJ2-5, the V gene TRBV14; D is uncertain. This CDR3 is built from 11 residues. The germline V gene encodes CDR1 SGHDN and CDR2 FVKESK. Trimming took 3 bases from V and 4 from J, leaving 3 bases between them.